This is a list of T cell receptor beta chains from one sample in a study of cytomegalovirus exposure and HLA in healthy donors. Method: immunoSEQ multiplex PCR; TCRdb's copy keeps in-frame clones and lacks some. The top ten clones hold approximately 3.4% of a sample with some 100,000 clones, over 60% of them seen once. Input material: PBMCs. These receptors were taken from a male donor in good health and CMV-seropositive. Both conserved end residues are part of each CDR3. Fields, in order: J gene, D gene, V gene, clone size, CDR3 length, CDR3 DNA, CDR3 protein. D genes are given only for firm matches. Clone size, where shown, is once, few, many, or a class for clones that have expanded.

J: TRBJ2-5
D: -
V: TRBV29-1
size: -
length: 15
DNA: TGCAGCGTTGAAGCGGCGGGACAGAAGGGAGAGACCCAGTACTTC
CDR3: CSVEAAGQKGETQYF

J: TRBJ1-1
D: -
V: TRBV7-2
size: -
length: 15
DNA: TGTGCCAGCAGCTTAGCGTACAGTATGAACACTGAAGCTTTCTTT
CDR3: CASSLAYSMNTEAFF

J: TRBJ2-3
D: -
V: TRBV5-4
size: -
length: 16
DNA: TGTGCCAGCAGCTTGGGGGCTAGCGTACCAGGCGATACGCAGTATTTT
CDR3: CASSLGASVPGDTQYF

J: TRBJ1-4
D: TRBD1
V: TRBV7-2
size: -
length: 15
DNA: TGTGCCAGCAGCTCGGGACAGCTCTTCGGGGAAAAACTGTTTTTT
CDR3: CASSSGQLFGEKLFF

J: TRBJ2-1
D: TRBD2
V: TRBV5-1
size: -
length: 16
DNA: TGCGCCAGCAGCTTGGAAGGGACTAGCGGTTACAATGAGCAGTTCTTC
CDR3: CASSLEGTSGYNEQFF

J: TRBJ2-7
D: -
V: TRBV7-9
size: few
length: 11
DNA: TGTGCCAGCAGCCCAGGGCGCGAGCAGTACTTC
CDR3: CASSPGREQYF

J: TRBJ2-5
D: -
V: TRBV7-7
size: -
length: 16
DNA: TGTGCTAGCAGCTCTCCTTTGACAGAAGCTCGCGAGACCCAGTACTTC
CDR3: CASSSPLTEARETQYF

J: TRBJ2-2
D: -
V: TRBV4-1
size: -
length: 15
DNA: TGCGCCAGCAGCCAAATAGGGGGGGTCGCCGGGGAGCTGTTTTTT
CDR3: CASSQIGGVAGELFF

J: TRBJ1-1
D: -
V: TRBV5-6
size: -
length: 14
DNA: TGTGCCAGCAGCTTGGCGGACAGAAACACTGAAGCTTTCTTT
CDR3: CASSLADRNTEAFF

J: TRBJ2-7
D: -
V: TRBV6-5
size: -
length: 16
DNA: TGTGCCAGCAGTTATTCCCCTACAGGGACCGCCTACGAGCAGTACTTC
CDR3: CASSYSPTGTAYEQYF

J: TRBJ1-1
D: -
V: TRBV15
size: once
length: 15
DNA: TGTGCCACCAGCACTTCTTGGGGCATGAACACTGAAGCTTTCTTT
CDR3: CATSTSWGMNTEAFF

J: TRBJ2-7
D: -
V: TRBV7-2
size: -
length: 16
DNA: TGTGCCAGCAGCTTATGGGTCCGCCAGGCCTCCCCCGAGCAGTACTTC
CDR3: CASSLWVRQASPEQYF

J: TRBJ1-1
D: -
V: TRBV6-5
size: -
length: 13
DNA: TGTGCCAGCGGGGGGGGACCGAACACTGAAGCTTTCTTT
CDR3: CASGGGPNTEAFF

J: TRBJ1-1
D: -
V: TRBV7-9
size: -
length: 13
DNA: TGTGCCAGCAGCTCCTCTTTGAACACTGAAGCTTTCTTT
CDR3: CASSSSLNTEAFF

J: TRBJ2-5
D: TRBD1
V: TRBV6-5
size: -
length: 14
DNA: TGTGCCAGCAGCAAACAGGGGGCGCGTGAGACCCAGTACTTC
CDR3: CASSKQGARETQYF

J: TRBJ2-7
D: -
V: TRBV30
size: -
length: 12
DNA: TGTGCCTGGAGTGAGGGGTCCTACGAGCAGTACTTC
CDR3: CAWSEGSYEQYF

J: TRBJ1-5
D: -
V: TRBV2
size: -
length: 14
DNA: TGTGCCAGCAGTGGACTGAGGAGCAATCAGCCCCAGCATTTT
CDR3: CASSGLRSNQPQHF

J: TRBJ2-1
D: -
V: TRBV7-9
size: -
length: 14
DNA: TGTGCCAGCAGCTTAGTGGGCAGGGTCCATGAGCAGTTCTTC
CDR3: CASSLVGRVHEQFF

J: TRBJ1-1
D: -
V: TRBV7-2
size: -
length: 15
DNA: TGTGCCAGCAGCTTAGTGGGGCAGCCGAACACTGAAGCTTTCTTT
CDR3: CASSLVGQPNTEAFF

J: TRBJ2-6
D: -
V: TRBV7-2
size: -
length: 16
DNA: TGTGCCAGCAGCTTAAGAGGGAACGCTGGGGCCAACGTCCTGACTTTC
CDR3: CASSLRGNAGANVLTF

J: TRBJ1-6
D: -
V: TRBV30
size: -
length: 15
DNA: TGTGCCTGGAACCAGGGGCCATCAATAAATTCACCCCTCCACTTT
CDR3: CAWNQGPSINSPLHF

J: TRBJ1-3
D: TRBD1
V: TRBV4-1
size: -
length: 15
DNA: TGCGCCAGCAGCCAAGGACAGGGGACTGGAAACACCATATATTTT
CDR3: CASSQGQGTGNTIYF

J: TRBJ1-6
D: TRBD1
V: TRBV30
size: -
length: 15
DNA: TGTGCCTGGAGTCGCCGGGACAGCTCTCTTTCACCCCTCCACTTT
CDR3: CAWSRRDSSLSPLHF

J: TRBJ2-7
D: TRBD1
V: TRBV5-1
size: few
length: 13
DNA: TGCGCCAGCAGGTCCAGGGGGCAACACGAGCAGTACTTC
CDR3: CASRSRGQHEQYF

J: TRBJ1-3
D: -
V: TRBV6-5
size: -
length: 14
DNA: TGTGCCAGCAGACTGTCTAGCTCTGGAAACACCATATATTTT
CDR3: CASRLSSSGNTIYF

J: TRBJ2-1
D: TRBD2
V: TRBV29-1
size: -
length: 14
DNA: TGCAGCGTTGAAGGGGAGGGAGTCTACAATGAGCAGTTCTTC
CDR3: CSVEGEGVYNEQFF

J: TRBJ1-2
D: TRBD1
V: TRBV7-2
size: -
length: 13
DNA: TGTGCCAGCAGCTTAGGGACAGGGGATGGCTACACCTTC
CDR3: CASSLGTGDGYTF

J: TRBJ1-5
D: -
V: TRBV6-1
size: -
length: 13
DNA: TGTGCCACTACGGTCGCGGGCAATCAGCCCCAGCATTTT
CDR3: CATTVAGNQPQHF

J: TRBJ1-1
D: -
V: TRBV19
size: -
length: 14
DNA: TGTGCCAGTAGTATAGGGGGCGGCGGCACTGAAGCTTTCTTT
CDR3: CASSIGGGGTEAFF

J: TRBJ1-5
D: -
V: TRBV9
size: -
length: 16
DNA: TGTGCCAGCAGCGTAGGATGGGGGGACAGCAATCAGCCCCAGCATTTT
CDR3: CASSVGWGDSNQPQHF

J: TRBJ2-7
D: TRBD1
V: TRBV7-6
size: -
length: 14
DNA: TGTGCCAGCACCTCCGGGACAGGTGACTACGAGCAGTACTTC
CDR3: CASTSGTGDYEQYF

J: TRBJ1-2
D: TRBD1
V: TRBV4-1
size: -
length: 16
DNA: TGCGCCAGCAGCCAATTCGGGACAGAGATTAACTATGGCTACACCTTC
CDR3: CASSQFGTEINYGYTF

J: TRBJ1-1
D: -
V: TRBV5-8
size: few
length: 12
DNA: TGTGCCAGCAGCTTCCGGAACACTGAAGCTTTCTTT
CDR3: CASSFRNTEAFF

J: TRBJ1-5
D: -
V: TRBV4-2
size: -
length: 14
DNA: TGTGCCAGCAGCCAAGCACCCAGCGAGGAGCCCCAGCATTTT
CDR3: CASSQAPSEEPQHF

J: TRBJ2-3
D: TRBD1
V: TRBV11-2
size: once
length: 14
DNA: TGTGCCAGCCGCGTCTCTCCTACAGGGGGGACGCAGTATTTT
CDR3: CASRVSPTGGTQYF

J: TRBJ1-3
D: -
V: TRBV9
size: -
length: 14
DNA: TGTGCCAGCAGCGCGGACACCTCTGGAAACACCATATATTTT
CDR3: CASSADTSGNTIYF

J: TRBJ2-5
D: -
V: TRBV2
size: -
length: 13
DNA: TGTGCCAGCAGTGGGGGGGGCGGGGAGACCCAGTACTTC
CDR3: CASSGGGGETQYF

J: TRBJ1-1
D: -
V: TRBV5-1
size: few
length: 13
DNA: TGCGCCAGCAGCCAGGACAGGAACACTGAAGCTTTCTTT
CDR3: CASSQDRNTEAFF

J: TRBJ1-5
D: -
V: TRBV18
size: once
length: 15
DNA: TGTGCCAGCTCACCACCGGCGGGGGGCGGTCAGCCCCAGCATTTT
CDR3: CASSPPAGGGQPQHF

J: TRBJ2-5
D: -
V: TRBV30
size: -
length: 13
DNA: TGTGCCTGGATGCGGGCCGGGGGTTGGACCCAGTACTTC
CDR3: CAWMRAGGWTQYF

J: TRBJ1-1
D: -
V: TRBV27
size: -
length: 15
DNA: TGTGCCAGCAGTTTAAATGAGGGAGTCAACACTGAAGCTTTCTTT
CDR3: CASSLNEGVNTEAFF

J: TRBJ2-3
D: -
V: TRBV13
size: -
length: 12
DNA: TGTGCCAGCAGCCCCTCCAGAGATACGCAGTATTTT
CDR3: CASSPSRDTQYF

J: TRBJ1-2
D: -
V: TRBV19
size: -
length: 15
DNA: TGTGCCAGTAGTATAGTACCAGGGTGGAGCTATGGCTACACCTTC
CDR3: CASSIVPGWSYGYTF

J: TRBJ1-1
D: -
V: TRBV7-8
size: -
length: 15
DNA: TGTGCCAGCAGCTTAGCAGGCAGGCAGAACACTGAAGCTTTCTTT
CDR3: CASSLAGRQNTEAFF

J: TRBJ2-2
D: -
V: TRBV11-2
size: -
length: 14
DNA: TGTGCCAGCAGCCCGGAGCGCGAGATCCCCGAGCTGTTTTTT
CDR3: CASSPEREIPELFF

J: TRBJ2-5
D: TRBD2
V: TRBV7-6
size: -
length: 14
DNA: TGTGCCAGCAGCTTCGGGGGGGTCCAAGAGACCCAGTACTTC
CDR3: CASSFGGVQETQYF